This T cell receptor (beta chain) was sequenced for a study of persistence of HIV-infected CD4 T cells. About the research overall: A median of 8 years of suppressive ART preceded sampling.

Trimming took off 0 bases at V and 5 bases at J, with 15 bases between the two ends. There are 15 residues in the CDR3. Germline CDR1 and CDR2: SGHDT and YYEEEE. Sequencing used immunoSEQ version 4 in survey mode. TCRdb keeps only in-frame clones here, not all; method: immunoSEQ multiplex PCR. This table holds fewer than 50,000 clones, roughly nine tenths found once. Cells were stimulated nonspecifically with anti-CD3/anti-CD28 magnetic beads. Sorting selected CD4+ T cells upregulating both CD40 ligand and CD69. These HIV-1-infected adults initiated suppressive ART in chronic infection. As regards this clone: Its matching antigen is unknown.

The source of this sequence is an adult man with HIV who was CMV-seropositive. This chain links TRBV5-6 with TRBJ2-7; a possible D gene is TRBD1 (6 bases). This material consisted of CD4+ T cells sorted from PBMCs after 18-hour stimulation, taken from a patient who received antiretroviral therapy. The CDR3 sequence: CASSLGDTFGDEQYF. In DNA, the CDR3 is TGTGCCAGCAGCTTGGGGGACACGTTCGGGGACGAGCAGTACTTC.